This record covers a single T cell receptor beta chain. As yet, its antigen is unknown. Measured with immunoSEQ multiplex PCR; TCRdb has only the in-frame clones, and not every one. The data contain about 20,000 clones, over 80% of them singletons. The data belong to a study of T cell therapy after organ transplantation. Study as a whole: Patients received up to 6 T cell doses every 2 weeks.

Study-level findings and limits: Post-therapy CD8 clonality change correlated inversely with pretherapy clonality. Confounding by concurrent antirejection or antiviral medications was not assessed.

Specified time point: 20-29 weeks after completion of therapy. These transplant recipients had drug-resistant or recurrent cytomegalovirus infection. Specimen: CD8+ T cells from blood, collected after autologous CMV-specific T cell therapy. This clonotype was sampled from a human patient who had received a solid organ transplant and had CMV disease. Some T cells may trace back to the graft donor.

In DNA form, the CDR3 reads TGTGCCAGCAGCTTGGTGGGGGGCAGCTCCTACGAGCAGTACTTC. This encodes CASSLVGGSSYEQYF. The J gene is TRBJ2-7, the V gene TRBV5-6; possibly TRBD1 or TRBD2 for D (6 bases each). The CDR3 has 15 residues. Trimming took off 0 bases at V and 0 bases at J, with 10 bases between the two ends. From germline, CDR1 is SGHDT and CDR2 YYEEEE.